Listed below are T cell receptor beta chains from one sample, sequenced in a study of blood T cell repertoires in COVID-19. TCRdb's table, derived via immunoSEQ multiplex PCR, lists solely in-frame clones and lacks some. The sample has 200,000 to 300,000 clones, around 90% seen once. Sequencing used peripheral blood. Source of these receptors: a man younger than 45 with COVID-19, enrolled during active disease. Both conserved end residues are part of each CDR3. The order of the fields is clone size, V gene, D gene, J gene, CDR3 DNA, CDR3 protein. D genes are given only for firm matches. Clone size is stated in some rows and not others, as once, few, many or a class when expanded.

clone_size: NA
v_call: TRBV2
d_call: NA
j_call: TRBJ2-7
cdr3_nt: TGTGCCAGCAGCGATCCAGGAGGGGGCAAATACGAGCAGTACTTC
cdr3_aa: CASSDPGGGKYEQYF

clone_size: NA
v_call: TRBV2
d_call: NA
j_call: TRBJ2-2
cdr3_nt: TGTGCCAGCAGTGAATATTGGCGGGGAGACACCGGGGAGCTGTTTTTT
cdr3_aa: CASSEYWRGDTGELFF

clone_size: NA
v_call: TRBV25-1
d_call: TRBD1
j_call: TRBJ2-3
cdr3_nt: TGTGCCAGCAAAGACAGGGGGCGCGATACGCAGTATTTT
cdr3_aa: CASKDRGRDTQYF

clone_size: NA
v_call: TRBV6-1
d_call: TRBD1
j_call: TRBJ1-2
cdr3_nt: TGTGCCAGCAGTGAGAGACAGGGAGCTTTTAGCTATGGCTACACCTTC
cdr3_aa: CASSERQGAFSYGYTF

clone_size: NA
v_call: TRBV11-2
d_call: TRBD2
j_call: TRBJ2-7
cdr3_nt: TGTGCCAGCAGCTTAGGCCTAGCGGGGCCCTACGAGCAGTACTTC
cdr3_aa: CASSLGLAGPYEQYF

clone_size: NA
v_call: TRBV7-9
d_call: TRBD1
j_call: TRBJ2-3
cdr3_nt: TGTGCCAGCGGGAGACAGGGGGGTAGCACAGATACGCAGTATTTT
cdr3_aa: CASGRQGGSTDTQYF

clone_size: NA
v_call: TRBV6-5
d_call: NA
j_call: TRBJ1-4
cdr3_nt: TGTGCCAGCAGTTACTCGAAGGGACCCGGAGGGACCCTGTTTTTT
cdr3_aa: CASSYSKGPGGTLFF

clone_size: NA
v_call: TRBV28
d_call: TRBD1
j_call: TRBJ1-2
cdr3_nt: TGTGCCAGCAGCCACCTGTCCCTGAGACAGGGTGGGAATGGCTACACCTTC
cdr3_aa: CASSHLSLRQGGNGYTF

clone_size: NA
v_call: TRBV4-1
d_call: TRBD1
j_call: TRBJ2-1
cdr3_nt: TGCGCCAGCAGTAAGGGACAGGGGTCCCTCAATGAGCAGTTCTTC
cdr3_aa: CASSKGQGSLNEQFF

clone_size: few
v_call: TRBV6-1
d_call: NA
j_call: TRBJ1-2
cdr3_nt: TGTGCCAGCAGTGAAGCTGGACTAGGGGGGGGCTACACCTTC
cdr3_aa: CASSEAGLGGGYTF

clone_size: once
v_call: TRBV5-5
d_call: TRBD2
j_call: TRBJ2-1
cdr3_nt: TGTGCCAGCAGCTTGGGGCTAGCGGACTACAATGAGCAGTTCTTC
cdr3_aa: CASSLGLADYNEQFF

clone_size: NA
v_call: TRBV5-1
d_call: TRBD1
j_call: TRBJ1-3
cdr3_nt: TGCGCCAGCAGCTTACAGGGGGCTCATGAAAACACCATATATTTT
cdr3_aa: CASSLQGAHENTIYF

clone_size: NA
v_call: TRBV4-1
d_call: NA
j_call: TRBJ2-2
cdr3_nt: TGCGCCAGCAGCCCCCCCCTAAGAATCACCCCGAACACCGGGGAGCTGTTTTTT
cdr3_aa: CASSPPLRITPNTGELFF

clone_size: NA
v_call: TRBV10-2
d_call: NA
j_call: TRBJ1-1
cdr3_nt: TGCGCCAGCAGTGAGTCGCAGGGCGAGGCTTTCTTT
cdr3_aa: CASSESQGEAFF

clone_size: NA
v_call: TRBV4-1
d_call: TRBD2
j_call: TRBJ2-3
cdr3_nt: TGCGCCAGCAGCCTCTTGGCGGGGGGGACCCTTGACACAGATACGCAGTATTTT
cdr3_aa: CASSLLAGGTLDTDTQYF

clone_size: NA
v_call: TRBV28
d_call: NA
j_call: TRBJ1-6
cdr3_nt: TGTGCCAGCAGTTTATCGGGGCAGGGAGGCTCACCCCTCCACTTT
cdr3_aa: CASSLSGQGGSPLHF

clone_size: NA
v_call: TRBV5-4
d_call: NA
j_call: TRBJ2-3
cdr3_nt: TGTGCCAGCAGCTTGGCCCAGGGGAGAGATACGCAGTATTTT
cdr3_aa: CASSLAQGRDTQYF

clone_size: NA
v_call: TRBV30
d_call: TRBD1
j_call: TRBJ1-2
cdr3_nt: TGTGCCTGGAGTCCCGGGACAGGGGAAGGGTATGGCTACACCTTC
cdr3_aa: CAWSPGTGEGYGYTF

clone_size: NA
v_call: TRBV7-9
d_call: TRBD1
j_call: TRBJ1-1
cdr3_nt: TGTGCCAGCAGCTTAGGTATAGGAGGACAGGGGGCGTTGGGCACTGAAGCTTTCTTT
cdr3_aa: CASSLGIGGQGALGTEAFF

clone_size: NA
v_call: TRBV24-1
d_call: TRBD2
j_call: TRBJ2-2
cdr3_nt: TGTGCCACCAGTGAGCCTAGTTGGGCGGGGGGAAACACCGGGGAGCTGTTTTTT
cdr3_aa: CATSEPSWAGGNTGELFF

clone_size: NA
v_call: TRBV11-3
d_call: NA
j_call: TRBJ1-2
cdr3_nt: TGTGCCAGTAAAGACAAGTGCAGGGCTAACTATGGCTACACCTTC
cdr3_aa: CASKDKCRANYGYTF

clone_size: NA
v_call: TRBV6-4
d_call: NA
j_call: TRBJ2-3
cdr3_nt: TGTGCCAGCAGTGACTCGGGGGGGCGCACAGATACGCAGTATTTT
cdr3_aa: CASSDSGGRTDTQYF

clone_size: NA
v_call: TRBV10-1
d_call: TRBD2
j_call: TRBJ2-5
cdr3_nt: TGCGCCAGCATCCCGGGACTAGCGCTTTACCAAGAGACCCAGTACTTC
cdr3_aa: CASIPGLALYQETQYF

clone_size: NA
v_call: TRBV9
d_call: NA
j_call: TRBJ2-1
cdr3_nt: TGTGCCAGCAGCGTAGGGTACGGTGAGCAGTTCTTC
cdr3_aa: CASSVGYGEQFF

clone_size: few
v_call: TRBV2
d_call: TRBD2
j_call: TRBJ2-2
cdr3_nt: TGTGCCAGTAGAAAGACTAGCGCGAACACCGGGGAGCTGTTTTTT
cdr3_aa: CASRKTSANTGELFF

clone_size: NA
v_call: TRBV6-5
d_call: TRBD1
j_call: TRBJ2-2
cdr3_nt: TGTGCCAGCAGTATAGGACAGGGGGACACCGGGGAGCTGTTTTTT
cdr3_aa: CASSIGQGDTGELFF